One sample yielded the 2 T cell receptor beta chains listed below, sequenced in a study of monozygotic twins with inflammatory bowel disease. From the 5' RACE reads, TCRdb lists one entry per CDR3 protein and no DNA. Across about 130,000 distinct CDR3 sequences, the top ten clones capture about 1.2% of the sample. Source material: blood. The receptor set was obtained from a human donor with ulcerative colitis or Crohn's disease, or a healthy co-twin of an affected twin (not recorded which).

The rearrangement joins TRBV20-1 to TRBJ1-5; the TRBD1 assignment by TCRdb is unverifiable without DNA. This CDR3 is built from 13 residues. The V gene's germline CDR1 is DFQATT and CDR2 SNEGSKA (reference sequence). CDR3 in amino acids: CSALHQGNQPQHF.

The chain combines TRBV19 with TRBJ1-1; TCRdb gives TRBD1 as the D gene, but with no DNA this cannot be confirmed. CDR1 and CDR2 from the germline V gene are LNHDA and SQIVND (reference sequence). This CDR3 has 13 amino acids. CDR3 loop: CASSRTGETEAFF.